The TCR beta chain under discussion was sequenced for a study of shared clonotypes between healthy human individuals. About the research overall: Aged between 18 and 49, the donors were a couple of women and three men. Broader study findings: Memory subsets had estimated richness that was generally smaller than that of naive subsets.

Naive CD8 cells were CD45RO-negative, positively selected for CCR7, excluding terminally differentiated effector memory CD45RA+ cells. Nashville, Tennessee was home to all donors, each a Caucasian adult. The protocol was immunoSEQ multiplex PCR, while the TCRdb copy is restricted to in-frame clones and leaves out a portion. In the table there are about 2.1 million clones, around 93% of which are singletons. The CDR3 extends over 13 amino acids. V lost 5 bases, J lost 4 bases, and 12 bases lay in between. Germline V CDR1 and CDR2: SEHNR, FQNEAQ (reference sequence). Points on this clone: Its antigen is unidentified.

The chain recombines TRBV7-9 with TRBJ2-7; no firm D call. The TCR was taken from a man aged 18 to 30 in good health. Some clones in this sample may be carry-over from other donors' samples. Source material: naive CD8+ T cells from PBMCs. DNA for the CDR3: TGTGCCAGCAGCCGTTCAATTTCTTACGAGCAGTACTTC. It yields the protein CASSRSISYEQYF.